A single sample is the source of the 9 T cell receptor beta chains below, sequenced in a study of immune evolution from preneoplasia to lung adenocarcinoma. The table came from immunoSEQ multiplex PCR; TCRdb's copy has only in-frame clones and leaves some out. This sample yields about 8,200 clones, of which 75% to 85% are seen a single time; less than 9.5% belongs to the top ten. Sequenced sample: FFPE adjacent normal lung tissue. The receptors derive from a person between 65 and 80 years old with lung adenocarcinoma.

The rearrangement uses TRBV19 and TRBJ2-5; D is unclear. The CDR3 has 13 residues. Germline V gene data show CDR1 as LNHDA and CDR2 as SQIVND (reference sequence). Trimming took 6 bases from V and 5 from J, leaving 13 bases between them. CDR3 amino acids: CASSQNGGETQYF. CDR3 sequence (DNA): TGTGCCAGTAGCCAAAATGGTGGGGAGACCCAGTACTTC. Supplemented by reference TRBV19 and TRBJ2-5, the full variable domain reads DGGITQSPKYLFRKEGQNVTLSCEQNLNHDAMYWYRQDPGQGLRLIYYSQIVNDFQKGDIAEGYSVSREKKESFPLTVTSAQKNPTAFYLCASSQNGGETQYFGPGTRLLVL.

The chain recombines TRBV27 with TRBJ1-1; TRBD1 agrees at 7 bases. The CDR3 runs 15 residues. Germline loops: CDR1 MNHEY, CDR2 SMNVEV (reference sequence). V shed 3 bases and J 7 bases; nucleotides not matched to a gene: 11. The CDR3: CASSLGVGQAREAFF. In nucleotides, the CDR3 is TGTGCCAGCAGTTTGGGAGTCGGACAGGCCCGTGAAGCTTTCTTT.

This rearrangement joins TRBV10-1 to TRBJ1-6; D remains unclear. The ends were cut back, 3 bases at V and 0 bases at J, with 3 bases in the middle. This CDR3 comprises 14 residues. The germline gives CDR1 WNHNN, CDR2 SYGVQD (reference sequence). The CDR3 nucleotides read TGCGCCAGCAGTGACAGCTCCTATAATTCACCCCTCCACTTT. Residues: CASSDSSYNSPLHF.

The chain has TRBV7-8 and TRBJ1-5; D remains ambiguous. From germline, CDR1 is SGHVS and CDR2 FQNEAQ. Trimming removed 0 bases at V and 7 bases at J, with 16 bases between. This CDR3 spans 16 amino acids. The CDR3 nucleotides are TGTGCCAGCAGCTTAGCCTTTGGGAAGGGATTGCAGCCCCAGCATTTT. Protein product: CASSLAFGKGLQPQHF.

This CDR3 reads CASSQGDLDIYEQYF. Written as DNA, the CDR3 is TGCGCCAGCAGCCAAGGGGACTTGGATATTTACGAGCAGTACTTC. This chain connects TRBV4-1 to TRBJ2-7, with a possible D match to TRBD2 (6 bases). There are 15 residues in the CDR3. Germline loops: CDR1 MGHRA, CDR2 YSYEKL. Trimming stripped 1 base from V and 4 bases from J, with 14 bases between.

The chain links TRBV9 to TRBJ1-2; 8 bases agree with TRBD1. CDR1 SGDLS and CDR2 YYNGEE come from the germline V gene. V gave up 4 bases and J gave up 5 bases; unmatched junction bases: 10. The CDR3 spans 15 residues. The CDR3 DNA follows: TGTGCCAGCAGCCCAGGGAATACAGGGGGGTATGGCTACACCTTC. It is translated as CASSPGNTGGYGYTF.

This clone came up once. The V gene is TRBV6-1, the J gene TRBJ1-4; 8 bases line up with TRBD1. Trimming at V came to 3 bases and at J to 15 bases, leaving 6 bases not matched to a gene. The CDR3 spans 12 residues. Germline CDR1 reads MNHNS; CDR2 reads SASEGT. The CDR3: CASSDLGQVVFF. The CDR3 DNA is TGTGCCAGCAGTGACCTGGGACAGGTAGTGTTTTTT.

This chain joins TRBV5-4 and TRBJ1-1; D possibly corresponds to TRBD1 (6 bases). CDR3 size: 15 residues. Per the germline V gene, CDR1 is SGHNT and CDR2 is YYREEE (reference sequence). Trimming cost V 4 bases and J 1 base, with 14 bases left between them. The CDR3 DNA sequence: TGTGCCAGCAGCCCCAAGGGGGTCGGGAACACTGAAGCTTTCTTT. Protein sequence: CASSPKGVGNTEAFF.

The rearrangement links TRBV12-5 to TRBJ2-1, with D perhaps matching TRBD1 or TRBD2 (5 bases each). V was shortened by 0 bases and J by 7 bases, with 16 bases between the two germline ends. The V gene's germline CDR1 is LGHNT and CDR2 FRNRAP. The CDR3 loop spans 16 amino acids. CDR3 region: CASGLVPRFGGNEQFF. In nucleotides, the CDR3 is TGTGCTAGTGGTTTGGTACCCAGGTTTGGGGGAAATGAGCAGTTCTTC.